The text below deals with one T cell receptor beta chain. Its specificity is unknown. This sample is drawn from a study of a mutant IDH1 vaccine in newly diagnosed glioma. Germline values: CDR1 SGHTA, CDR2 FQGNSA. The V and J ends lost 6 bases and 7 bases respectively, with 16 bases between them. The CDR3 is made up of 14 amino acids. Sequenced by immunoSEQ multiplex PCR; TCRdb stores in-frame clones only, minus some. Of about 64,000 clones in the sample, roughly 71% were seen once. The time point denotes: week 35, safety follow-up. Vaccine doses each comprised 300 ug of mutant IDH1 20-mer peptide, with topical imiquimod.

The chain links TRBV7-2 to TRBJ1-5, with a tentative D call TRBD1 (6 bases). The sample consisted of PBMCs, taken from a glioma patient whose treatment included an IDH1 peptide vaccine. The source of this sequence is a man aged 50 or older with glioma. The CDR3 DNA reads TGTGCCAGCAGGGAGGGGGGGACCCACCAGCCCCAGCATTTT. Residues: CASREGGTHQPQHF.